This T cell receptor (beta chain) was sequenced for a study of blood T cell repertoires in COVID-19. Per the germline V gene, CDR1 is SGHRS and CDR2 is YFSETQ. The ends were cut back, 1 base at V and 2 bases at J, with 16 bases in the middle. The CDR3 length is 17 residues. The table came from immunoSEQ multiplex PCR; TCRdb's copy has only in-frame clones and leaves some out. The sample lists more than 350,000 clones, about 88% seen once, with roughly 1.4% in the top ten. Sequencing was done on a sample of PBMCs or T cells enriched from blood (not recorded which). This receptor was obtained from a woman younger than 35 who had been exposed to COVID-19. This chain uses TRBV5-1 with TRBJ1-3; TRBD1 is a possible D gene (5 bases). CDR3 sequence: CASSLPGGDHAGNTIYF. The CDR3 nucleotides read TGCGCCAGCAGCTTGCCCGGAGGGGATCACGCTGGAAACACCATATATTTT.